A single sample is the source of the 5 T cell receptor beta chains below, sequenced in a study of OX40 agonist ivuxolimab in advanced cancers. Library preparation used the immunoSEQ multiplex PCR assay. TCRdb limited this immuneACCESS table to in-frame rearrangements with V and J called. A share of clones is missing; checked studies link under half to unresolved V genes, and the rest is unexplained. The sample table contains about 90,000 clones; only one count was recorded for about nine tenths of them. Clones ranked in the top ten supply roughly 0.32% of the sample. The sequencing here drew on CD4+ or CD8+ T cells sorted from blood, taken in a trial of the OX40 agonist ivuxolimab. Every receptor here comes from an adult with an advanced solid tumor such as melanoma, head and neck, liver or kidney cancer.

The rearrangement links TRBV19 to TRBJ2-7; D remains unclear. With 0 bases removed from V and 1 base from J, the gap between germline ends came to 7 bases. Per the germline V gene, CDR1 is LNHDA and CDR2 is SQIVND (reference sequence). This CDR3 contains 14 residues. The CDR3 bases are TGTGCCAGTAGTATAGATCGGACGTCCTACGAGCAGTACTTC. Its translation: CASSIDRTSYEQYF.

Here the CDR3 DNA reads TGTGCCAGCAGCATTTCCAGGGGGCTGTTTGAAAAACTGTTTTTT. Residues: CASSISRGLFEKLFF. The chain employs TRBV7-9 and TRBJ1-4; 8 bases are a match to TRBD1. The CDR3 runs to 15 residues. V was pared by 5 bases and J by 7 bases, with 9 bases of the junction left unmatched. Germline V gene lookup returns CDR1 SEHNR and CDR2 FQNEAQ (reference sequence).

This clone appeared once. Here the CDR3 reads CASSTRGPWVHEQYF. The CDR3 nucleotides are TGTGCCAGCAGCACAAGGGGGCCATGGGTTCACGAGCAGTACTTC. V is TRBV7-9 and J is TRBJ2-7; 7 nucleotides line up with TRBD1. From germline, CDR1 is SEHNR and CDR2 FQNEAQ (reference sequence). V shed 5 bases and J 5 bases; nucleotides not matched to a gene: 12. CDR3 size: 15 residues.

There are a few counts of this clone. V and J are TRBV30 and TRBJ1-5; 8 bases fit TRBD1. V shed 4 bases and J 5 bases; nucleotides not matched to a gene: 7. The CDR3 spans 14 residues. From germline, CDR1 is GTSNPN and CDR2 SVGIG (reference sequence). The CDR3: CAWTPGTGYQPQHF. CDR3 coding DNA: TGTGCCTGGACCCCAGGGACAGGTTATCAGCCCCAGCATTTT.

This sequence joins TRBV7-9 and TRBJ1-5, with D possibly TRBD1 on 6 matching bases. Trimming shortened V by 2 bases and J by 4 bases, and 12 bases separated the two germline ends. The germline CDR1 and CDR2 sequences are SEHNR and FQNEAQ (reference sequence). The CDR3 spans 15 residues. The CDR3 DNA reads TGTGCCAGCAGCTTAACAGGACAGCCGAATCAGCCCCAGCATTTT. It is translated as CASSLTGQPNQPQHF.